There are many counts of the clone carrying this T cell receptor (beta chain). The germline V gene encodes CDR1 MNHEY and CDR2 SVGEGT. The germline V and J ends were trimmed by 5 bases and 3 bases, with 8 bases remaining between them. The CDR3 sequence is 12 residues long. Transcripts of RNA were the source for amplifying TCR beta CDR3 regions. HTBI primers were employed in first-round RT-PCR, then a second-round multiplex PCR followed. TCRdb used MiXCR to reprocess the multiplex PCR reads, holding one entry per CDR3 protein. The table has just over 600,000 distinct CDR3 sequences, approximately 21% seen once; the top ten hold approximately 7%. This sample was taken from a study of Graves' ophthalmopathy and Graves' hyperthyroidism. PBMCs were density-gradient isolated from approximately 9.8 ml fresh blood.

The clonotype originates from a woman between 18 and 30 years old with stable Graves' hyperthyroidism. Some clones in this sample may be carry-over from other donors' samples. This chain connects TRBV6-2 or TRBV6-3 to TRBJ2-7; D remains ambiguous. The specimen sequenced was peripheral blood. In DNA, the CDR3 is TGTGCCAGCAGTCCCATAGACTACGAGCAGTACTTC. This encodes CASSPIDYEQYF.